The clone carrying this T cell receptor (beta chain) was seen a single time. CDR1 and CDR2 from the germline V gene are SEHNR and FQNEAQ (reference sequence). V gave up 2 bases and J gave up 7 bases; unmatched junction bases: 5. This CDR3 region has 14 residues. The record originates from a study of blood T cell repertoires in COVID-19. Original methodology: Estimation of nucleated cell counts was performed using reference gene primer amplification. Generated by immunoSEQ multiplex PCR, the TCRdb table keeps only in-frame clones and is missing some. The D gene and trimming were derived from the DNA, and the V and J assignments and clone size from that table. Seen here are 350,000 to 400,000 clones, more than 75% observed once, and the top ten hold more than 0.85%. Enrollees, roughly 18 to 89 years old, lived in around 23 US areas.

The clonotype comes from a woman between 25 and 40 years old with acute COVID-19. This chain uses TRBV7-9 with TRBJ2-1, with 7 positions matching TRBD2. Sequencing was performed on PBMCs or T cells enriched from blood (not recorded which). The CDR3 spells CASSLWGGVNEQFF. The CDR3 DNA follows: TGTGCCAGCAGCTTATGGGGAGGGGTAAATGAGCAGTTCTTC.